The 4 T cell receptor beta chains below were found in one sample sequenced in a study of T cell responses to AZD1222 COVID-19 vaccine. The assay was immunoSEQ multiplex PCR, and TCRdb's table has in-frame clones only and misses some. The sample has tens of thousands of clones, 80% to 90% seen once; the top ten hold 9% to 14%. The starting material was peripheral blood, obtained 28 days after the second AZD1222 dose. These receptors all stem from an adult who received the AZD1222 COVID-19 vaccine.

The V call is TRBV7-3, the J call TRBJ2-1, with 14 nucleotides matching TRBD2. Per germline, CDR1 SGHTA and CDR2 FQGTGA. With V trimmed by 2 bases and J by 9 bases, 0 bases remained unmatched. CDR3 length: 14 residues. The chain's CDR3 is CASSLGTSGSEQFF. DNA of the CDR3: TGTGCCAGCAGCTTAGGGACTAGCGGGAGTGAGCAGTTCTTC.

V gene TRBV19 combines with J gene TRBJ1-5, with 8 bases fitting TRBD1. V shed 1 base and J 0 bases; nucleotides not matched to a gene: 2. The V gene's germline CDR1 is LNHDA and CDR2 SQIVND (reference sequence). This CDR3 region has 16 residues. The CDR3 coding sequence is TGTGCCAGTAGTATAGGACAGGGGCCTAGCAATCAGCCCCAGCATTTT. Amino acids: CASSIGQGPSNQPQHF.

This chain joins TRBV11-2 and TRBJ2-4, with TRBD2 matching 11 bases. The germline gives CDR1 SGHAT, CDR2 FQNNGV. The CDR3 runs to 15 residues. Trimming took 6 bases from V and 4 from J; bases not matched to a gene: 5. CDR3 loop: CASRPIAGGKNIQYF. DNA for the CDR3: TGTGCCAGCAGACCTATAGCGGGGGGGAAAAACATTCAGTACTTC.

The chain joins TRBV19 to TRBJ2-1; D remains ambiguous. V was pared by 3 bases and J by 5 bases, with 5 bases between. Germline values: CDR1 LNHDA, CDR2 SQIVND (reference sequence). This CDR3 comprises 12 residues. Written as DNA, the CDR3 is TGTGCCAGTAGTATGTCAAACAATGAGCAGTTCTTC. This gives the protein CASSMSNNEQFF.